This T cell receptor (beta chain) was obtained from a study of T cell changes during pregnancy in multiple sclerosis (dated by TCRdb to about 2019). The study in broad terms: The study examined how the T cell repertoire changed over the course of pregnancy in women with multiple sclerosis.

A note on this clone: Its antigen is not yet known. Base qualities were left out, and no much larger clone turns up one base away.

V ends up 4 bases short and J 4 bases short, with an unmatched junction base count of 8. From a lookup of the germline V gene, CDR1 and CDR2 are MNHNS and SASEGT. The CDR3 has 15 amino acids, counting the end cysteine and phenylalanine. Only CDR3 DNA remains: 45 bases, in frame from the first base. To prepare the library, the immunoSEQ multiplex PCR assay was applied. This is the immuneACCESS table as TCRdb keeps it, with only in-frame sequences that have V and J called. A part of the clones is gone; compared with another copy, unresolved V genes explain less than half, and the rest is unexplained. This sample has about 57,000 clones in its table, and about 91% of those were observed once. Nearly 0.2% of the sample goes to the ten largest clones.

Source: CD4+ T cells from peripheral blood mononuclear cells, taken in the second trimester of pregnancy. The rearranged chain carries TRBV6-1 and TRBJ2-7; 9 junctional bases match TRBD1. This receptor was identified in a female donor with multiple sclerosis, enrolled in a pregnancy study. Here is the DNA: TGTGCCAGCAGTGGGCTGGGACAGGGAGAATACGAGCAGTACTTC. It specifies CASSGLGQGEYEQYF.